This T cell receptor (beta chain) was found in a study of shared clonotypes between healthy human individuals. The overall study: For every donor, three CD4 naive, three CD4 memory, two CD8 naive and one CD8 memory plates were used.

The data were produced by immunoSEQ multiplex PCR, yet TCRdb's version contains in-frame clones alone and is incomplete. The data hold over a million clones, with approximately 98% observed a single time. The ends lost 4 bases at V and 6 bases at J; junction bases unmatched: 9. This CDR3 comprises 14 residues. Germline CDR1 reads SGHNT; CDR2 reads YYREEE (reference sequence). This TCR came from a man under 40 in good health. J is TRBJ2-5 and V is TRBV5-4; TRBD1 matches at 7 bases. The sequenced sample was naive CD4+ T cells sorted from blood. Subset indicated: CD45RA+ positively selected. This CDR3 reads CASSTPGTAKTQYF. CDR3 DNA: TGTGCCAGCAGCACGCCCGGGACAGCCAAGACCCAGTACTTC. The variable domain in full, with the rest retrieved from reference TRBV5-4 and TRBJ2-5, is ETGVTQSPTHLIKTRGQQVTLRCSSQSGHNTVSWYQQALGQGPQFIFQYYREEENGRGNFPPRFSGLQFPNYSSELNVNALELDDSALYLCASSTPGTAKTQYFGPGTRLLVL.